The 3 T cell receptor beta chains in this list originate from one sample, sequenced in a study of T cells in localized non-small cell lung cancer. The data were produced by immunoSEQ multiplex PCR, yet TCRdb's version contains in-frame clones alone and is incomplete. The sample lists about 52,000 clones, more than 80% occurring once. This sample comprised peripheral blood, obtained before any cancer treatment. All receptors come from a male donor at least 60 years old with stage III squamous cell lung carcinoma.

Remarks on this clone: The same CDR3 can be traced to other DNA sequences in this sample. The DNA of the CDR3 is TGTGCCAGCAGCGCAACAGGGGGCCTTAGCTCCTACGAGCAGTACTTC. This sequence encodes CASSATGGLSSYEQYF. The chain links TRBV9 to TRBJ2-7, with 9 nucleotides matching TRBD1. With V trimmed by 3 bases and J by 0 bases, 7 bases remained unmatched. This CDR3 contains 16 residues. The germline CDR1 and CDR2 sequences are SGDLS and YYNGEE.

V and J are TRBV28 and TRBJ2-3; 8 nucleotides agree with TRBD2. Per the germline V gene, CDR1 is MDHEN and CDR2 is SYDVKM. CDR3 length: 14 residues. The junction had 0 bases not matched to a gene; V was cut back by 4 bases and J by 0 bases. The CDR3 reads CASSSGGSTDTQYF. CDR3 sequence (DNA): TGTGCCAGCAGTTCGGGGGGGAGCACAGATACGCAGTATTTT.

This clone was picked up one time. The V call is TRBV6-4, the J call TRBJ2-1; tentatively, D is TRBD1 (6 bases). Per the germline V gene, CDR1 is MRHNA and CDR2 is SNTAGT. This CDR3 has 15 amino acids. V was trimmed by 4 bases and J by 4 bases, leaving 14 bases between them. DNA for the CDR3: TGTGCCAGCAGTGTTTTAGGGGGAGAGTACAATGAGCAGTTCTTC. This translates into CASSVLGGEYNEQFF.